Following are 15 T cell receptor beta chains from one sample sequenced in a study of T cell responses to AZD1222 COVID-19 vaccine. The method was immunoSEQ multiplex PCR; TCRdb's version includes in-frame clones alone and lacks a portion of them. The sample holds approximately 100,000 clones; approximately 87% are singletons and the top ten take around 12%. The sequencing here drew on peripheral blood, taken on day 0 of AZD1222 vaccination. These receptors came from an adult in good health.

The chain combines TRBV29-1 with TRBJ2-5; D gene ambiguous. This CDR3 spans 13 amino acids. Germline assignment: CDR1 SQVTM and CDR2 ANQGSEA. Trimming stripped 4 bases from V and 6 bases from J, with 15 bases between. CDR3 DNA sequence: TGCAGCGTTGCCCCCGCTCCGGGTCAGACCCAGTACTTC. Its protein product is CSVAPAPGQTQYF. The whole variable domain, filled in from reference TRBV29-1 and TRBJ2-5, reads SAVISQKPSRDICQRGTSLTIQCQVDSQVTMMFWYRQQPGQSLTLIATANQGSEATYESGFVIDKFPISRPNLTFSTLTVSNMSPEDSSIYLCSVAPAPGQTQYFGPGTRLLVL.

This chain connects TRBV9 to TRBJ2-3; D gene ambiguous. There are 13 residues in the CDR3. The V and J ends lost 0 bases and 3 bases respectively, with 5 bases between them. The germline V gene encodes CDR1 SGDLS and CDR2 YYNGEE. This CDR3 reads CASSVVGTDTQYF. For the CDR3, the DNA is TGTGCCAGCAGCGTAGTGGGTACAGATACGCAGTATTTT.

V gene TRBV10-3 combines with J gene TRBJ2-7; no clear D gene. The length of the CDR3 is 13 residues. V lost 11 bases and J lost 0, with 14 bases in between. Germline loops: CDR1 ENHRY, CDR2 SYGVKD. The CDR3 DNA reads as TGTGCCTCCTCCAGACTGAGCTCCTACGAGCAGTACTTC. Protein product: CASSRLSSYEQYF.

The chain carries TRBV9 and TRBJ2-5; possibly TRBD1 or TRBD2 for D (6 bases each). Germline V lookup: CDR1 SGDLS, CDR2 YYNGEE. Trimming removed 2 bases at V and 4 bases at J, with 15 bases between. The CDR3 totals 15 residues. This CDR3 reads CASSVLHGGRETQYF. DNA for the CDR3: TGTGCCAGCAGCGTGTTACATGGGGGGCGAGAGACCCAGTACTTC. The full variable domain, its missing parts supplied by reference TRBV9 and TRBJ2-5, is DSGVTQTPKHLITATGQRVTLRCSPRSGDLSVYWYQQSLDQGLQFLIQYYNGEERAKGNILERFSAQQFPDLHSELNLSSLELGDSALYFCASSVLHGGRETQYFGPGTRLLVL.

The gene calls are TRBV6-2 or TRBV6-3 and TRBJ2-7; 14 bases match TRBD2. Germline-derived CDR1 and CDR2 are MNHEY and SVGEGT. This CDR3 spans 17 amino acids. V shed 6 bases, J shed 2 bases, and the junction held 9 bases outside the gene matches. The CDR3 protein is CASSTDRTSGRTYEQYF. The DNA of the CDR3 is TGTGCCAGCAGCACGGACCGGACTAGCGGGAGGACCTACGAGCAGTACTTC.

This clone has more than one count but fewer than ten. The chain couples TRBV6-5 to TRBJ2-7; 11 bases agree with TRBD1. Per the germline V gene, CDR1 is MNHEY and CDR2 is SVGAGI. With 2 bases clipped from V and 6 bases from J, the junction kept 6 bases outside the gene matches. There are 15 residues in the CDR3. The CDR3 sequence is CASSYSRTGGPEQYF. The CDR3 DNA is TGTGCCAGCAGTTACAGTCGGACAGGGGGCCCCGAGCAGTACTTC.

This chain connects TRBV30 to TRBJ2-7; the D gene is possibly TRBD1 (7 bases). Germline CDR1 GTSNPN, CDR2 SVGIG (reference sequence). The CDR3 extends over 14 amino acids. Trimming cost V 1 base and J 3 bases, with 13 bases left between them. In nucleotides, the CDR3 is TGTGCCTGGAGTGCACTCAGGGGGGTCTACGAGCAGTACTTC. Amino acids: CAWSALRGVYEQYF.

V usage is TRBV5-6 and J usage is TRBJ2-7; TRBD1 aligns across 9 bases. This CDR3 is built from 13 residues. V trimming: 5 bases; J trimming: 5 bases; junction bases outside the gene matches: 5. Germline V gene data show CDR1 as SGHDT and CDR2 as YYEEEE. The CDR3 DNA follows: TGTGCCAGCAGGGGGACAGGGCGTCACGAGCAGTACTTC. This gives the protein CASRGTGRHEQYF.

This rearrangement joins TRBV19 to TRBJ1-2, with TRBD1 as a possible D gene (5 bases). The CDR3 runs 14 residues. Trimming left V 5 bases short and J 5 bases short, with 15 bases between. Germline loops: CDR1 LNHDA, CDR2 SQIVND (reference sequence). CDR3 DNA: TGTGCCAGTAGTCCTTTGGCGGGGACTTATGGCTACACCTTC. The encoded protein is CASSPLAGTYGYTF.

The chain uses TRBV18 and TRBJ2-7; perhaps TRBD2 as D (6 bases). The CDR3 runs 14 residues. With 6 bases removed from V and 0 bases from J, the gap between germline ends came to 12 bases. Germline CDR1 reads KGHSH; CDR2 reads LQKENI. This CDR3 reads CASSRSGSSYEQYF. CDR3 coding DNA: TGTGCCAGCTCCCGTAGCGGAAGCTCCTACGAGCAGTACTTC.

The chain uses TRBV13 and TRBJ2-3, with a tentative D call TRBD1 (5 bases). The V and J ends lost 4 bases and 2 bases respectively, with 25 bases between them. Germline V CDR1 and CDR2: PRHDT, FYEKMQ (reference sequence). This CDR3 is built from 19 residues. CDR3 protein: CASSSLTDRGTKFTDTQYF. CDR3 in DNA: TGTGCCAGCAGCTCCTTGACCGACAGAGGAACGAAGTTCACAGATACGCAGTATTTT.

The chain employs TRBV2 and TRBJ2-2; possible D gene TRBD2, 6 bases. From germline, CDR1 is SNHLY and CDR2 FYNNEI. V was clipped by 7 bases and J by 4 bases, with 10 bases between them. The CDR3 sequence is 13 residues long. The CDR3 here is CASIRDSTGELFF. The CDR3 DNA reads TGTGCCAGCATCCGGGACTCCACCGGGGAGCTGTTTTTT.

The rearrangement links TRBV30 to TRBJ1-4, with D maybe TRBD1 (6 bases). V was pared by 7 bases and J by 6 bases, with 18 bases between. This CDR3 has 14 residues. CDR1 is GTSNPN, CDR2 SVGIG, per germline (reference sequence). CDR3 in amino acids: CASPLQGSDEKLFF. DNA of the CDR3: TGTGCCTCCCCCCTCCAGGGGTCAGATGAAAAACTGTTTTTT.

The chain has TRBV15 and TRBJ2-1; D is perhaps TRBD2 (6 bases). The V and J ends lost 1 base and 2 bases respectively, with 6 bases between them. The CDR3 is made up of 14 amino acids. Germline V gene data show CDR1 as LNHNV and CDR2 as YYDKDF (reference sequence). CDR3 loop: CATSRAGAYNEQFF. The CDR3 DNA sequence: TGTGCCACCAGCAGAGCGGGGGCCTACAATGAGCAGTTCTTC.

This clone was found once. V is TRBV25-1 and J is TRBJ2-6; weak D call: TRBD2 (6 bases). The CDR3 contains 17 residues. Germline CDR1 and CDR2: MGHDK and SYGVNS. The ends were cut back, 8 bases at V and 0 bases at J, with 17 bases in the middle. The CDR3 nucleotides are TGTGCCAGCTCAACGGCGGGACGGACCTCTGGGGCCAACGTCCTGACTTTC. Translated: CASSTAGRTSGANVLTF.